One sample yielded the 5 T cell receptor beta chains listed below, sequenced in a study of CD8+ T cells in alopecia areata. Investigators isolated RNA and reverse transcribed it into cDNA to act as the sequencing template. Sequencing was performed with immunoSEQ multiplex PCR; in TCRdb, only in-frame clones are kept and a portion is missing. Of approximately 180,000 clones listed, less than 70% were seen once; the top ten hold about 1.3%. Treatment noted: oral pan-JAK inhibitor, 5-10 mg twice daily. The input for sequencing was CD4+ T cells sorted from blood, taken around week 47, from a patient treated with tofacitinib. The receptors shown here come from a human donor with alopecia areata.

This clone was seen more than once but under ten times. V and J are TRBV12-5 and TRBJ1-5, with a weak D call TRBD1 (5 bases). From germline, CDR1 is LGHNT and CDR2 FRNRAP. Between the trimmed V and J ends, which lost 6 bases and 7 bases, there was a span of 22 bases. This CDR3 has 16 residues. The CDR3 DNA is TGTGCTAGTGGGGCGAGTTCGGGGACCGCTGGCCAGCCCCAGCATTTT. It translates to CASGASSGTAGQPQHF.

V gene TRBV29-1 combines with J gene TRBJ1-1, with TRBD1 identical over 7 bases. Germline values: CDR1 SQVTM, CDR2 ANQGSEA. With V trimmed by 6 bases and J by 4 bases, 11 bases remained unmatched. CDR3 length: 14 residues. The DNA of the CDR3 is TGCAGCGTGACGACAGGGCGCTCGGGCACTGAAGCTTTCTTT. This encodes CSVTTGRSGTEAFF.

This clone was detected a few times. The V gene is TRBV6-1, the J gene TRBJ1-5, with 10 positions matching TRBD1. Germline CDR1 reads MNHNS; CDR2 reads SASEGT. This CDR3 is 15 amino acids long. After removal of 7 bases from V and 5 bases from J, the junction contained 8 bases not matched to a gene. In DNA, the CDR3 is TGTGCCAGCACCCTCAGAGGACAGGGGGATCAGCCCCAGCATTTT. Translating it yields CASTLRGQGDQPQHF.

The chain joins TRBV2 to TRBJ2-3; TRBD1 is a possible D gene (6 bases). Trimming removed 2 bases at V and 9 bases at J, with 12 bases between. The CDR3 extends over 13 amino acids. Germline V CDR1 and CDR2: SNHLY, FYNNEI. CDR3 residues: CASSEPLGGTQYF. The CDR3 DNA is TGTGCCAGCAGTGAACCCCTAGGGGGAACGCAGTATTTT.

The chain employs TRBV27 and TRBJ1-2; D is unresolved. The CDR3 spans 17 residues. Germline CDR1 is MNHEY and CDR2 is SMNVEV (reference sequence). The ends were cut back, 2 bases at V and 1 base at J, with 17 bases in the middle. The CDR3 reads CASSLMGSERYNYGYTF. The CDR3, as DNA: TGTGCCAGCAGTTTAATGGGGTCAGAGAGATATAACTATGGCTACACCTTC.